The T cell receptor (beta chain) described here comes from a study of blood T cell repertoires in COVID-19. The overall study: COVID-19 samples, acute and convalescent, were from the United States, Italy and Spain. Sources were T cells, B-cell-depleted T cells, or PBMCs; the material itself was cDNA or gDNA.

V lost 3 bases, J lost 2 bases, and 8 bases lay in between. The germline CDR1 and CDR2 sequences are KGHSH and LQKENI. The CDR3 sequence is 14 residues long. Libraries were prepared by immunoSEQ multiplex PCR; TCRdb keeps only in-frame clonotypes and omits some of them. This repertoire shows about 330,000 clones, approximately 86% found once; its top ten account for roughly a tenth. The Seattle patients joined while their infection was active and were tracked longitudinally afterward. This TCR was sampled from a man aged 25-40 years with COVID-19, enrolled during active disease. The sequencing sample was made of peripheral blood. V usage is TRBV18 and J usage is TRBJ1-3; tentative D call: TRBD1 (5 bases). The CDR3 protein is CASSPQGTGNTIYF. DNA for the CDR3: TGTGCCAGCTCACCGCAGGGAACTGGAAACACCATATATTTT.